Below, one T cell receptor (beta chain) is given with its context. This specimen comes from a study of regulatory T cells in long-lasting Graves disease. CDR3-region Arm-PCR and iRepertoire HTBI primers produced the TCR beta libraries. TCRdb re-derived calls from the multiplex PCR reads in MiXCR, one entry per CDR3 protein. The table has about 620,000 distinct CDR3 sequences, about 15% seen once; the top ten hold around 18%. The time point here: newly diagnosed GD, antithyroid drugs for less than 3 months. RNA isolated from PBMCs was used to make the TCR library. Germline CDR1 LNHDA, CDR2 SQIVND (reference sequence). This CDR3 spans 16 amino acids. V lost 0 bases, J lost 3 bases, and 5 bases stayed unmatched. These data were also reused for a study on T cells in Graves' hyperthyroidism and ophthalmopathy. That work adds: First-round RT-PCR with HTBI primers amplified the TCR CDR3 region.

The starting material was peripheral blood mononuclear cells (PBMCs), obtained at new diagnosis, from a patient treated with antithyroid drugs. The V gene is TRBV19, the J gene TRBJ2-3; 8 nucleotides match TRBD2. The clonotype comes from a woman between 25 and 40 years old with Graves disease. The CDR3 sequence is CASSIDTGLVTDTQYF. Here the CDR3 DNA reads TGTGCCAGTAGTATAGATACGGGACTAGTGACAGATACGCAGTATTTT.